This TCR beta chain stems from a study of yellow fever vaccine responses in identical twins. The germline gives CDR1 SGHDN, CDR2 FVKESK. The V and J ends lost 7 bases and 10 bases, in that order; junction bases with no gene match: 15. The CDR3 extends over 14 amino acids. TCRdb processed the RT-PCR reads anew with MiXCR; each CDR3 protein has one entry. The sample yields 3,500 or so distinct CDR3 sequences, almost 90% seen once. Study results and limitations: Reportedly, the T cell response mounted by twins to vaccine seemed partly convergent, partly personalized.

As to this clonotype: Its antigen is unknown.

The chain is built from TRBV14 and TRBJ1-1, with 7 bases fitting TRBD1. The TCR sequence derives from a woman between 18 and 29 years old who received the yellow fever vaccine. Material: T cells from blood (PBMCs), unsorted or a sorted subset (not recorded which), obtained before or after yellow fever vaccination (not recorded which). Here the CDR3 reads CASNQGDSSRRAFF. In DNA, the CDR3 is TGTGCCAGCAACCAGGGGGACAGTTCGCGGAGAGCTTTCTTT.